This is a list of T cell receptor beta chains from one sample in a study of T-cell reconstitution after alpha-beta-depleted transplantation in children. A single record per CDR3 protein comes from TCRdb applying MiXCR to the PCR reads. Of some 100,000 distinct CDR3 sequences listed, 20% to 25% were seen once; the top ten hold 20% to 25%. The sample consisted of PBMCs, taken before TCRalphabeta/CD19-depleted stem cell transplant. The receptors stem from a boy younger than 10 with acute lymphoblastic leukemia, due to receive a stem cell transplant. CDR3s include the opening cysteine and the closing phenylalanine or tryptophan. D genes are given only for firm matches. Size is stated for part of the rows, as once, few or many counts, or as a class when the clone is expanded.

cdr3_length: 13; d_call: .; j_call: TRBJ2-1; clone_size: .; v_call: TRBV4-1; cdr3_aa: CASSQGGPNEQFF; cdr3_nt: TGCGCCAGCAGCCAAGGGGGACCTAATGAGCAGTTCTTC
cdr3_length: 14; d_call: .; j_call: TRBJ2-1; clone_size: .; v_call: TRBV5-6; cdr3_aa: CASILYILGHEQFF; cdr3_nt: TGTGCCAGCATATTGTATATCCTAGGCCATGAGCAGTTCTTC
cdr3_length: 16; d_call: .; j_call: TRBJ2-1; clone_size: few; v_call: TRBV11-2; cdr3_aa: CASSFFGFQNNNEQFF; cdr3_nt: TGTGCCAGCAGCTTTTTCGGGTTTCAAAATAACAATGAGCAGTTCTTC
cdr3_length: 14; d_call: .; j_call: TRBJ2-7; clone_size: few; v_call: TRBV14; cdr3_aa: CASSRTGRNYEQYF; cdr3_nt: TGTGCCAGCAGCCGAACCGGTCGGAATTACGAGCAGTACTTC
cdr3_length: 16; d_call: .; j_call: TRBJ2-1; clone_size: once; v_call: TRBV28; cdr3_aa: CASSRAGASSYNEQFF; cdr3_nt: TGTGCCAGCAGCCGTGCCGGGGCGTCCTCCTACAATGAGCAGTTCTTC
cdr3_length: 13; d_call: TRBD1; j_call: TRBJ1-6; clone_size: few; v_call: TRBV9; cdr3_aa: CASSRDRDPPLHF; cdr3_nt: TGTGCCAGCAGCCGGGACAGGGATCCACCCCTCCACTTT
cdr3_length: 12; d_call: .; j_call: TRBJ2-1; clone_size: few; v_call: TRBV11-2; cdr3_aa: CASSFTRSEQFF; cdr3_nt: TGTGCCAGCAGCTTTACTAGGAGTGAGCAGTTCTTC
cdr3_length: 15; d_call: .; j_call: TRBJ2-2; clone_size: .; v_call: TRBV28; cdr3_aa: CASGASERRTGELFF; cdr3_nt: TGTGCCTCCGGGGCTAGCGAAAGGAGAACCGGGGAGCTGTTTTTT
cdr3_length: 16; d_call: TRBD2; j_call: TRBJ2-2; clone_size: .; v_call: TRBV5-1; cdr3_aa: CASSQLGGGDVGELFF; cdr3_nt: TGCGCCAGCAGCCAACTCGGGGGAGGGGACGTCGGGGAGCTGTTTTTT
cdr3_length: 15; d_call: .; j_call: TRBJ2-7; clone_size: .; v_call: TRBV10-3; cdr3_aa: CAISDPLPSRYEQYF; cdr3_nt: TGTGCCATCAGTGACCCACTTCCCTCCCGATACGAGCAGTACTTC
cdr3_length: 19; d_call: TRBD1; j_call: TRBJ1-5; clone_size: many; v_call: TRBV3-1; cdr3_aa: CASRATGGGLPYSNQPQHF; cdr3_nt: TGTGCCAGCAGGGCGACAGGGGGCGGGCTGCCTTATAGCAATCAGCCCCAGCATTTT
cdr3_length: 12; d_call: .; j_call: TRBJ2-7; clone_size: .; v_call: TRBV20-1; cdr3_aa: CSVDGPRYEQYF; cdr3_nt: TGCAGTGTCGACGGTCCCAGGTACGAGCAGTACTTC
cdr3_length: 15; d_call: .; j_call: TRBJ1-6; clone_size: few; v_call: TRBV12-3/TRBV12-4; cdr3_aa: CASSFSTGGGSPLHF; cdr3_nt: TGTGCCAGCAGTTTTTCGACAGGAGGGGGTTCACCCCTCCACTTT
cdr3_length: 13; d_call: .; j_call: TRBJ2-7; clone_size: .; v_call: TRBV7-9; cdr3_aa: CASSLTDGYEQYF; cdr3_nt: TGTGCCAGCAGCTTGACAGATGGCTACGAGCAGTACTTC
cdr3_length: 17; d_call: TRBD2; j_call: TRBJ2-1; clone_size: few; v_call: TRBV20-1; cdr3_aa: CSPSPFVGDYSYNEQFF; cdr3_nt: TGCAGTCCTAGCCCTTTTGTGGGGGACTACTCCTACAATGAGCAGTTCTTC
cdr3_length: 14; d_call: TRBD1; j_call: TRBJ1-1; clone_size: few; v_call: TRBV7-8; cdr3_aa: CASSEGTGYAEAFF; cdr3_nt: TGTGCCAGCAGCGAAGGGACAGGATACGCTGAAGCTTTCTTT
cdr3_length: 14; d_call: .; j_call: TRBJ1-2; clone_size: many; v_call: TRBV12-3/TRBV12-4; cdr3_aa: CASSLGGVTYGYTF; cdr3_nt: TGTGCCAGCAGCCTAGGGGGGGTTACGTATGGCTACACCTTC
cdr3_length: 11; d_call: .; j_call: TRBJ1-3; clone_size: few; v_call: TRBV6-5; cdr3_aa: CASTRENTIYF; cdr3_nt: TGTGCCAGCACACGGGAAAACACCATATATTTT
cdr3_length: 16; d_call: .; j_call: TRBJ2-1; clone_size: .; v_call: TRBV4-3; cdr3_aa: CASSQKWDGSYNEQFF; cdr3_nt: TGCGCCAGCAGCCAAAAATGGGACGGCTCCTACAATGAGCAGTTCTTC